These 27 T cell receptor beta chains were all obtained from the same sample, sequenced in a study of cytomegalovirus exposure and HLA in healthy donors. The PCR made use of 60 Vbeta and 13 Jbeta primers. The assay was immunoSEQ multiplex PCR, and TCRdb's table has in-frame clones only and misses some. Counted here are around 130,000 clones, around 77% occurring once; the ten biggest clones make up roughly 1.2%. Source material: PBMCs. These receptors were obtained from a man aged 45 to 65 in good health and CMV-seronegative.

This clone was seen only a few times. The V gene is TRBV5-1, the J gene TRBJ2-2; maybe TRBD2 (5 bases). V shed 3 bases and J shed 4 bases, with 10 bases lying between them. The CDR3 sequence is 14 residues long. Germline CDR1 is SGHRS and CDR2 is YFSETQ. DNA of the CDR3: TGCGCCAGCAGCTCGGAGGTCGCCACCGGGGAGCTGTTTTTT. Translated: CASSSEVATGELFF.

This chain connects TRBV6-6 to TRBJ1-1; D unresolved. Germline V gene data show CDR1 as MNHNY and CDR2 as SVGAGI (reference sequence). Trimming took 0 bases from V and 11 from J, leaving 16 bases between them. The CDR3 runs to 14 residues. The CDR3 protein is CASSYSRLERRAFF. CDR3 coding DNA: TGTGCCAGCAGTTACTCGCGGCTGGAGCGGCGCGCTTTCTTT.

J is TRBJ1-2 and V is TRBV28, with unresolved D. CDR3 length: 13 residues. Germline V gives CDR1 MDHEN, CDR2 SYDVKM. The V end lost 5 bases, the J end lost 4 bases, and 11 bases lay between the germline ends. CDR3 region: CASSLPPVYGYTF. CDR3 sequence (DNA): TGTGCCAGCAGTCTACCTCCGGTCTATGGCTACACCTTC.

The chain couples TRBV2 to TRBJ2-7; D remains ambiguous. Deletions cut 3 bases from V and 7 bases from J, with 10 bases between. This CDR3 has 12 amino acids. The germline V gene has CDR1 SNHLY and CDR2 FYNNEI. The chain's CDR3 is CASSENFREQYF. The CDR3 bases are TGTGCCAGCAGTGAGAACTTCAGGGAGCAGTACTTC.

This clone has just one count. The chain joins TRBV28 to TRBJ1-2, with D unclear. The germline CDR1 and CDR2 sequences are MDHEN and SYDVKM. V was cut by 4 bases and J by 4 bases, with 10 bases left in between. This CDR3 comprises 13 residues. The CDR3 region has the DNA TGTGCCAGCAGTTCCGGACTAAGCTATGGCTACACCTTC. Translated: CASSSGLSYGYTF.

The chain recombines TRBV27 with TRBJ1-5; D perhaps matches TRBD1 (5 bases). This CDR3 comprises 15 residues. Germline-derived CDR1 and CDR2 are MNHEY and SMNVEV (reference sequence). Trimming pared 4 bases from V and 11 bases from J, leaving 21 bases between. In DNA form, the CDR3 reads TGTGCCAGCAGTTCCGCGGCACAGGCCGCAAGTGCCCAGCATTTT. This translates into CASSSAAQAASAQHF.

The V gene is TRBV7-8, the J gene TRBJ1-4; no reliable D call. Trimming pared 1 base from V and 8 bases from J, leaving 14 bases between. CDR1 and CDR2 (germline): SGHVS, FQNEAQ. The CDR3 is made up of 15 amino acids. Here the CDR3 reads CASSLVTSAGEKLFF. The CDR3 DNA follows: TGTGCCAGCAGCTTAGTGACCAGCGCGGGAGAAAAACTGTTTTTT.

J is TRBJ1-5 and V is TRBV28, with a possible D match to TRBD1 (5 bases). The length of the CDR3 is 12 residues. The V end lost 6 bases, the J end lost 7 bases, and 10 bases lay between the germline ends. The germline gives CDR1 MDHEN, CDR2 SYDVKM. The CDR3 region has the DNA TGTGCCAGCAGCCCAGGGATCCAGCCCCAGCATTTT. The encoded protein is CASSPGIQPQHF.

The chain carries TRBV6-5 and TRBJ2-2; 11 bases agree with TRBD2. CDR1 is MNHEY, CDR2 SVGAGI, per germline. This CDR3 is built from 15 residues. Trimming took 7 bases from V and 0 from J; bases not matched to a gene: 1. Here the CDR3 DNA reads TGTGCCAGCATGACTAGCGGGGCGAACACCGGGGAGCTGTTTTTT. Protein sequence: CASMTSGANTGELFF.

This chain uses TRBV6-1 with TRBJ1-6; 7 nucleotides line up with TRBD1. This CDR3 has 15 amino acids. CDR1 is MNHNS and CDR2 is SASEGT in the germline V gene. After removal of 6 bases from V and 8 bases from J, the junction contained 10 bases not matched to a gene. The CDR3, as DNA: TGTGCCAGCAGACGGACAGGTACCCAGGATTCACCCCTCCACTTT. This encodes CASRRTGTQDSPLHF.

In this sample, this clone turned up a few times. The CDR3 here is CASKIRFNSNQPQHF. Here the CDR3 DNA reads TGTGCCAGTAAAATCAGGTTTAATAGCAATCAGCCCCAGCATTTT. This chain connects TRBV19 to TRBJ1-5; D is undetermined. With 7 bases removed from V and 0 bases from J, the gap between germline ends came to 13 bases. The CDR3 is 15 residues long. Per the germline V gene, CDR1 is LNHDA and CDR2 is SQIVND (reference sequence).

This chain uses TRBV10-3 with TRBJ1-2; a weak D match, TRBD1 (5 bases). Trimming pared 3 bases from V and 4 bases from J, leaving 12 bases between. This CDR3 is built from 14 residues. CDR1 and CDR2 from the germline V gene are ENHRY and SYGVKD. The chain's CDR3 is CAISDQVGAYGYTF. The CDR3 nucleotides are TGTGCCATCAGTGATCAAGTAGGGGCCTATGGCTACACCTTC.

This clone was recorded once. The chain joins TRBV7-9 to TRBJ2-6; tentatively, D is TRBD1 (7 bases). The V end was cut by 4 bases, the J end by 4 bases, with 17 bases between. Germline-derived CDR1 and CDR2 are SEHNR and FQNEAQ (reference sequence). CDR3 size: 17 residues. The CDR3 here is CASSYAGGRRGANVLTF. In DNA form, the CDR3 reads TGTGCCAGCAGCTACGCAGGGGGGCGGAGAGGGGCCAACGTCCTGACTTTC.

The chain combines TRBV5-1 with TRBJ2-7; 13 bases line up with TRBD2. This CDR3 comprises 16 residues. Germline CDR1 is SGHRS and CDR2 is YFSETQ. V lost 4 bases and J lost 5; bases outside the gene matches: 9. The CDR3 nucleotides are TGCGCCAGCAGCCTCCGGACTAGCGGGAGTTTCCACGAGCAGTACTTC. Translation: CASSLRTSGSFHEQYF.

The rearrangement uses TRBV6-5 and TRBJ1-1, with D possibly being TRBD1 (5 bases). V gave up 6 bases and J gave up 1 base, with 9 bases separating them. CDR3 length: 13 amino acids. Germline V gives CDR1 MNHEY, CDR2 SVGAGI. The CDR3 coding sequence is TGTGCCAGCAGAATGACAGAGAACACTGAAGCTTTCTTT. Amino acid sequence: CASRMTENTEAFF.

The V gene is TRBV28, the J gene TRBJ2-2, with 8 bases fitting TRBD2. CDR1 is MDHEN, CDR2 SYDVKM, per germline. The trim removed 8 bases at V and 6 bases at J, leaving 8 bases unmatched. This CDR3 has 14 amino acids. CDR3 in amino acids: CASGGLGGSGELFF. The CDR3 nucleotides read TGTGCCAGCGGGGGACTAGGGGGATCCGGGGAGCTGTTTTTT.

The rearrangement joins TRBV7-9 to TRBJ2-7; TRBD1 is a possible D gene (5 bases). The CDR3 runs 14 residues. Trimming took 3 bases from V and 3 from J, leaving 12 bases between them. Germline V gene sequence: CDR1 SEHNR, CDR2 FQNEAQ (reference sequence). The CDR3 region is CASSLLAGNYEQYF. Written as DNA, the CDR3 is TGTGCCAGCAGCTTGCTTGCAGGGAACTACGAGCAGTACTTC.

The V and J genes are TRBV28 and TRBJ2-7; the D is unclear. V lost 5 bases and J lost 3, with 5 bases in between. The CDR3 contains 11 residues. From germline, CDR1 is MDHEN and CDR2 SYDVKM. The CDR3 DNA reads TGTGCCAGCAGTGGCATCTACGAGCAGTACTTC. Its translation is CASSGIYEQYF.

The chain joins TRBV5-4 to TRBJ2-1; 8 positions match TRBD1. After removal of 4 bases from V and 10 bases from J, the junction contained 7 bases not matched to a gene. The CDR3 sequence is 13 residues long. Per the germline V gene, CDR1 is SGHNT and CDR2 is YYREEE (reference sequence). The CDR3: CASSTTGGREQFF. CDR3 nucleotides: TGTGCCAGCAGCACTACAGGGGGTAGGGAGCAGTTCTTC.

This clone appeared a few times. The same CDR3 arises from other DNA sequences in this sample as well. The J gene is TRBJ2-7, the V gene TRBV5-1, with 9 positions matching TRBD1. J was trimmed by 2 bases and V by 5 bases; bases with no gene match: 5. CDR1 SGHRS and CDR2 YFSETQ come from the germline V gene. The CDR3 has 14 amino acids. The CDR3 DNA sequence: TGCGCCAGCAGTCCCGGGACAGGGACCTACGAGCAGTACTTC. It codes for CASSPGTGTYEQYF.

The J gene is TRBJ2-7, the V gene TRBV6-5; D might be TRBD1 (6 bases). The CDR3 covers 14 residues. CDR1 MNHEY and CDR2 SVGAGI come from the germline V gene. Deletions cut 0 bases from V and 2 bases from J, with 8 bases between. The DNA of the CDR3 is TGTGCCAGCAGTTACTCCCAGGGGCCCTACGAGCAGTACTTC. It encodes CASSYSQGPYEQYF.

The rearrangement joins TRBV4-1 to TRBJ2-1; TRBD1 aligns across 9 bases. Germline CDR1 reads MGHRA; CDR2 reads YSYEKL. V lost 3 bases and J lost 3; bases outside the gene matches: 3. The CDR3 runs 15 residues. CDR3 sequence: CASSQRGQGYNEQFF. DNA of the CDR3: TGCGCCAGCAGCCAGCGGGGACAGGGCTACAATGAGCAGTTCTTC.

V usage is TRBV9 and J usage is TRBJ2-2; D gene unclear. The V end lost 0 bases, the J end lost 1 base, and 4 bases lay between the germline ends. CDR1 and CDR2 from the germline V gene are SGDLS and YYNGEE. The CDR3 runs to 14 residues. CDR3 region: CASSVAGNTGELFF. In DNA, the CDR3 is TGTGCCAGCAGCGTAGCCGGGAACACCGGGGAGCTGTTTTTT.

This chain connects TRBV5-4 to TRBJ1-1; possible D gene TRBD1, 6 bases. The V gene's germline CDR1 is SGHNT and CDR2 YYREEE (reference sequence). The length of the CDR3 is 16 residues. V lost 0 bases and J lost 7, with 19 bases in between. CDR3 sequence reads: CASSLALNGQRLEAFF. The CDR3 DNA follows: TGTGCCAGCAGCTTGGCCTTAAATGGACAGAGACTTGAAGCTTTCTTT.

This chain uses TRBV4-1 with TRBJ2-3; 9 positions match TRBD2. Trimming took 0 bases from V and 5 from J; bases not matched to a gene: 6. The CDR3 length is 16 residues. The germline V gene has CDR1 MGHRA and CDR2 YSYEKL. The CDR3 nucleotides read TGCGCCAGCAGCCAAGAAGGAGCGGGAGGTGGAGATACGCAGTATTTT. Encoded protein: CASSQEGAGGGDTQYF.

The CDR3 loop is CASSLGGGEEETQYF. The DNA for the CDR3 is TGTGCCAGCAGCCTAGGGGGGGGAGAGGAGGAGACCCAGTACTTC. The chain couples TRBV5-4 to TRBJ2-5, with D possibly matching TRBD2 (7 bases). The germline V gene has CDR1 SGHNT and CDR2 YYREEE (reference sequence). The CDR3 runs 15 residues. V was shortened by 4 bases and J by 5 bases, with 18 bases between the two germline ends.

This clone was counted a few times. The gene calls are TRBV19 and TRBJ1-4; TRBD1 matches 9 bases. V lost 5 bases, J lost 5 bases, and 6 bases stayed unmatched. Germline CDR1 and CDR2: LNHDA and SQIVND (reference sequence). CDR3 length: 15 amino acids. DNA for the CDR3: TGTGCCAGTAGTGCACGGGACAGGGTAAATGAAAAACTGTTTTTT. It encodes CASSARDRVNEKLFF.